This entry is about one T cell receptor (beta chain). The target antigen is unknown. The record originates from a study of T cell responses to AZD1222 COVID-19 vaccine. Study results and limitations: Baseline serostatus was positive in only 5 to 7 AZD1222 recipients. Donors were chiefly white British, with a greater number of females, and clonal diversity was perhaps underestimated. Unmutated regions of variants are reportedly targeted by nearly half of spike-specific TCRs.

Trimming cost V 5 bases and J 0 bases, with 20 bases left between them. The length of the CDR3 is 17 residues. The germline V gene has CDR1 LGHNA and CDR2 YSLEER. Repertoires were generated with immunoSEQ multiplex PCR, while TCRdb's copy carries only in-frame clones and drops some. The sample shows approximately 140,000 clones, about nine tenths of them seen only once. This specimen was peripheral blood, taken on day 0 of AZD1222 vaccination. This sequence joins TRBV4-3 and TRBJ2-7; the D gene could be TRBD1 or TRBD2 (5 bases each). The clonotype comes from an adult in good health. The CDR3 reads CASSYGPGTDNSYEQYF. The DNA for the CDR3 is TGCGCCAGCAGCTACGGCCCCGGGACCGATAACTCCTACGAGCAGTACTTC.